Detailed here is one T cell receptor beta chain. Authors' methods: Amplification from reference gene primers served as the basis for estimated nucleated cell counts. Only in-frame clones appear in the TCRdb table, and some are missing; sequencing was by immunoSEQ multiplex PCR. Clone size and the V and J calls come from that table; the DNA yielded D and trimming. The sample lists fewer than 200,000 clones; about three quarters were seen once. The sample originates from a study of blood T cell repertoires in COVID-19. Study-level background: Italy, Spain and the United States were the sources of the convalescent and acute COVID-19 samples. T cells, B-cell-depleted T cells, or PBMCs supplied cDNA or gDNA.

Germline CDR1 is SGHVS and CDR2 is FQNEAQ. V was clipped by 8 bases and J by 9 bases, with 14 bases between them. The CDR3 has 13 residues. The chain uses TRBV7-8 and TRBJ1-6; no definite D call. The sequence derives from a woman between 45 and 65 years old with active or convalescent COVID-19. Sequencing used peripheral blood. The CDR3 DNA reads TGTGCCAGCGGATTAGGAGGCGGTTCACCCCTCCACTTT. It translates to CASGLGGGSPLHF. The entire variable domain, with the rest obtained from reference TRBV7-8 and TRBJ1-6, is as follows: GAGVSQSPRYKVAKRGQDVALRCDPISGHVSLFWYQQALGQGPEFLTYFQNEAQLDKSGLPSDRFFAERPEGSVSTLKIQRTQQEDSAVYLCASGLGGGSPLHFGNGTRLTVT.